One sample yielded the 8 T cell receptor beta chains listed below, sequenced in a study of technical replicates of blood from several donors. The data were produced by immunoSEQ multiplex PCR, yet TCRdb's version contains in-frame clones alone and is incomplete. Among about 74,000 clones listed, around 93% were seen once. Sequencing was done on a sample of T cells isolated from PBMCs. Receptors were obtained from a human donor in good health.

The chain joins TRBV7-9 to TRBJ1-1; 8 bases line up with TRBD1. Germline values: CDR1 SEHNR, CDR2 FQNEAQ (reference sequence). V shed 3 bases, J shed 4 bases, and the junction held 7 bases outside the gene matches. This CDR3 has 15 amino acids. The DNA for the CDR3 is TGTGCCAGCAGCTTGAGTTATGACAGGGGCACTGAAGCTTTCTTT. This translates into CASSLSYDRGTEAFF.

The chain couples TRBV9 to TRBJ1-2; 7 bases map to TRBD1. V lost 3 bases to trimming and J lost 4 bases; unmatched junction nucleotides: 12. The germline gives CDR1 SGDLS, CDR2 YYNGEE. The CDR3 extends over 16 amino acids. Here the CDR3 reads CASSASGQTHLYGYTF. The CDR3 bases are TGTGCCAGCAGCGCCTCGGGACAGACCCACCTCTATGGCTACACCTTC.

The chain uses TRBV19 and TRBJ2-7; a possible D gene is TRBD2 (5 bases). The CDR3 length is 14 residues. Germline CDR1 and CDR2: LNHDA and SQIVND (reference sequence). Deletions cut 6 bases from V and 3 bases from J, with 15 bases between. CDR3 in amino acids: CASSLRGLNYEQYF. Here the CDR3 DNA reads TGTGCCAGTAGCCTACGCGGGCTCAACTACGAGCAGTACTTC.

V gene TRBV7-9 combines with J gene TRBJ1-4; no clear D gene. Trimming took 6 bases from V and 5 from J, leaving 10 bases between them. Germline-derived CDR1 and CDR2 are SEHNR and FQNEAQ (reference sequence). CDR3 length: 13 amino acids. The chain's CDR3 is CASSPTENEKLFF. CDR3 DNA sequence: TGTGCCAGCAGTCCAACAGAGAATGAAAAACTGTTTTTT.

The genes are TRBV13 and TRBJ2-5; 9 bases are a match to TRBD1. This CDR3 is 16 amino acids long. The J segment lost 2 bases and the V segment lost 5 bases, leaving 9 bases of the junction unmatched. Looked up from germline, CDR1 is PRHDT and CDR2 is FYEKMQ (reference sequence). CDR3 in DNA: TGTGCCAGCAGCCTACTCCGGGACAGGGTTCAAGAGACCCAGTACTTC. It translates to CASSLLRDRVQETQYF.

The V and J genes are TRBV4-1 and TRBJ1-1; a weak D match, TRBD1 (5 bases). Germline V gene lookup returns CDR1 MGHRA and CDR2 YSYEKL. The length of the CDR3 is 20 residues. V was cut by 3 bases and J by 0 bases, with 26 bases left in between. This chain's CDR3 is CASSHLQGLERSPMNTEAFF. DNA of the CDR3: TGCGCCAGCAGCCATCTGCAGGGACTAGAAAGGAGCCCGATGAACACTGAAGCTTTCTTT.

This clone was seen a single time. This sequence joins TRBV5-5 and TRBJ1-5; weak D call: TRBD1 (5 bases). The V end was cut by 4 bases, the J end by 0 bases, with 23 bases between. CDR3 length equals 19 residues. Germline values: CDR1 SGHKS, CDR2 YYEKEE (reference sequence). For the CDR3, the DNA is TGTGCCAGCAGCGTTCCCGCCAAGACAGCTTCCATTAGCAATCAGCCCCAGCATTTT. This sequence encodes CASSVPAKTASISNQPQHF.

The chain couples TRBV7-2 to TRBJ2-5; possibly TRBD1 for D (5 bases). The germline V gene has CDR1 SGHTA and CDR2 FQGNSA. V was trimmed by 5 bases and J by 7 bases, leaving 17 bases between them. The CDR3 covers 14 residues. This CDR3 reads CASSPLGLDGTQYF. The CDR3, as DNA: TGTGCCAGCAGCCCCCTGGGGCTGGACGGGACCCAGTACTTC.